The 29 T cell receptor beta chains reported below all come from one sample, sequenced in a study of T cells in tuberculosis. Assay: immunoSEQ multiplex PCR; the TCRdb copy retains only in-frame clones and omits some. This sample yields about 38,000 clones, of which approximately 94% are seen a single time; 4% to 5.5% belongs to the top ten. Stated time point: new active TB diagnosis, blood taken before or within 7 days of starting treatment. The material sequenced was PBMCs, taken at tuberculosis diagnosis. The receptors come from an adult with tuberculosis.

V is TRBV5-8 and J is TRBJ2-1; D remains ambiguous. Germline values: CDR1 SGHTS, CDR2 YDEGEE. This CDR3 spans 15 amino acids. The V end lost 0 bases, the J end lost 3 bases, and 10 bases lay between the germline ends. The CDR3 sequence: CASSLEQWRYNEQFF. CDR3 in DNA: TGTGCCAGCAGCTTGGAACAGTGGCGCTACAATGAGCAGTTCTTC.

This clone was counted a single time. This chain links TRBV9 with TRBJ2-2; D ambiguous. This CDR3 comprises 14 residues. Per germline, CDR1 SGDLS and CDR2 YYNGEE. V was cut by 3 bases and J by 0 bases, with 6 bases left in between. CDR3 sequence: CASSGHSNTGELFF. For the CDR3, the DNA is TGTGCCAGCAGCGGACATTCGAACACCGGGGAGCTGTTTTTT.

The rearrangement links TRBV27 to TRBJ1-5; TRBD1 aligns across 7 bases. This CDR3 comprises 18 residues. Germline V CDR1 and CDR2: MNHEY, SMNVEV (reference sequence). J was trimmed by 6 bases and V by 4 bases; bases with no gene match: 18. Written as DNA, the CDR3 is TGTGCCAGCAGTTCAGTTAGATCGTCTACAGGGGTGACTCAGCCCCAGCATTTT. Amino acids: CASSSVRSSTGVTQPQHF.

The V call is TRBV4-3, the J call TRBJ2-7, with 8 bases that match TRBD1. The CDR3 totals 18 residues. Per germline, CDR1 LGHNA and CDR2 YSLEER. Trimming took 0 bases from V and 5 from J; bases not matched to a gene: 15. The CDR3 spells CASSQDSPRTGSADEQYF. The CDR3 DNA is TGCGCCAGCAGCCAAGATAGCCCCAGGACAGGGTCCGCTGACGAGCAGTACTTC.

In its sample, this clone is medium-sized (0.01 to 0.1%). This chain links TRBV4-3 with TRBJ2-1, with 10 bases that match TRBD2. CDR1 is LGHNA and CDR2 is YSLEER in the germline V gene. The CDR3 is 15 residues long. With V trimmed by 3 bases and J by 8 bases, 7 bases remained unmatched. CDR3 in amino acids: CASSQKSGGVDEQFF. The CDR3 DNA is TGCGCCAGCAGCCAGAAGAGCGGGGGGGTCGATGAGCAGTTCTTC.

V gene TRBV2 combines with J gene TRBJ2-7, with D perhaps TRBD1 (6 bases). The CDR3 extends over 13 amino acids. Between the trimmed V and J ends, which lost 7 bases and 6 bases, there was a span of 16 bases. Germline loops: CDR1 SNHLY, CDR2 FYNNEI. The CDR3 DNA sequence: TGTGCCAGCACAGGACAGAAATCCCGCGAGCAGTACTTC. Its protein product is CASTGQKSREQYF.

The chain has TRBV7-9 and TRBJ1-5; tentative D call: TRBD1 (6 bases). The CDR3 has 13 residues. Germline CDR1 reads SEHNR; CDR2 reads FQNEAQ (reference sequence). Trimming cost V 5 bases and J 4 bases, with 9 bases left between them. For the CDR3, the DNA is TGTGCCAGCAGCCCAGGGGAGAATCAGCCCCAGCATTTT. Its protein is CASSPGENQPQHF.

V is TRBV6-4 and J is TRBJ2-3; 8 bases agree with TRBD2. The CDR3 is 14 residues long. V trimming: 3 bases; J trimming: 1 base; junction bases outside the gene matches: 0. The V gene's germline CDR1 is MRHNA and CDR2 SNTAGT. The CDR3: CASSEAGGTDTQYF. CDR3 coding DNA: TGTGCCAGCAGTGAAGCGGGGGGCACAGATACGCAGTATTTT.

This clone was picked up one time. J is TRBJ1-5 and V is TRBV21-1; the DNA was not used to check the table's D call, TRBD1. TRBV21-1 is annotated as a pseudogene. The CDR3 covers 16 residues. CDR3: CASSTMTGMGNQPQHF. The CDR3 DNA sequence: TGTGCCAGCAGCACAATGACAGGGATGGGCAATCAGCCCCAGCATTTT.

This rearrangement joins TRBV4-1 to TRBJ1-2; 7 bases agree with TRBD1. CDR1 and CDR2 from the germline V gene are MGHRA and YSYEKL. This CDR3 is 16 amino acids long. J was trimmed by 0 bases and V by 1 base; bases with no gene match: 5. The CDR3 region has the DNA TGCGCCAGCAGCCAAGTGGATCAGGGGGCTAACTATGGCTACACCTTC. Translated, it gives CASSQVDQGANYGYTF.

CDR3 nucleotides: TGTGCCAGCAGTCTTGGACAGGGCGCCACGCAGTATTTT. Encoded protein: CASSLGQGATQYF. The V gene is TRBV27, the J gene TRBJ2-3; 8 bases align to TRBD1. With V trimmed by 5 bases and J by 9 bases, 7 bases remained unmatched. There are 13 residues in the CDR3. Looked up from germline, CDR1 is MNHEY and CDR2 is SMNVEV (reference sequence).

This rearrangement joins TRBV5-6 to TRBJ1-3; unclear D gene. Germline CDR1 SGHDT, CDR2 YYEEEE. V lost 2 bases and J lost 0, with 12 bases in between. The CDR3 contains 16 residues. Written as DNA, the CDR3 is TGTGCCAGCAGCTTCTTTGGTGTCGGCTCTGGAAACACCATATATTTT. Amino acid sequence: CASSFFGVGSGNTIYF.

V is TRBV19 and J is TRBJ1-2, with 11 bases matching TRBD1. Germline lookup yields CDR1 LNHDA and CDR2 SQIVND (reference sequence). With V trimmed by 5 bases and J by 6 bases, 14 bases remained unmatched. The CDR3 has 17 residues. The CDR3 here is CASSERDRGSALNGYTF. The DNA for the CDR3 is TGTGCCAGTAGTGAACGGGACAGGGGGTCCGCTTTGAATGGCTACACCTTC.

The chain recombines TRBV9 with TRBJ2-2; 10 bases are shared with TRBD1. The V segment lost 0 bases and the J segment 7 bases; nucleotides outside the gene matches: 6. The CDR3 runs 16 residues. Germline assignment: CDR1 SGDLS and CDR2 YYNGEE. CDR3 DNA: TGTGCCAGCAGCGTAGCTTGGACAGGGGGTATCGGGGAGCTGTTTTTT. Amino acids: CASSVAWTGGIGELFF. Looking up the rest from reference TRBV9 and TRBJ2-2 gives the full variable domain: DSGVTQTPKHLITATGQRVTLRCSPRSGDLSVYWYQQSLDQGLQFLIQYYNGEERAKGNILERFSAQQFPDLHSELNLSSLELGDSALYFCASSVAWTGGIGELFFGEGSRLTVL.

This sequence joins TRBV7-9 and TRBJ2-2, with D possibly matching TRBD1 (6 bases). Germline CDR1 and CDR2: SEHNR and FQNEAQ (reference sequence). The V gene lost 5 bases and the J gene lost 6 bases, with 16 bases spanning the gap. The CDR3 runs to 15 residues. The chain's CDR3 is CASSLRTGGSGELFF. The CDR3 DNA reads TGTGCCAGCAGCCTCAGGACTGGGGGCTCCGGGGAGCTGTTTTTT. The full variable domain, completed using reference TRBV7-9 and TRBJ2-2, is DTGVSQNPRHKITKRGQNVTFRCDPISEHNRLYWYRQTLGQGPEFLTYFQNEAQLEKSRLLSDRFSAERPKGSFSTLEIQRTEQGDSAMYLCASSLRTGGSGELFFGEGSRLTVL.

This chain uses TRBV29-1 with TRBJ1-5; tentatively, D is TRBD1 (5 bases). Trimming pared 4 bases from V and 5 bases from J, leaving 12 bases between. This CDR3 comprises 13 residues. Per the germline V gene, CDR1 is SQVTM and CDR2 is ANQGSEA. The CDR3 sequence is CSVGGGGDQPQHF. The CDR3 region has the DNA TGCAGCGTTGGTGGGGGGGGAGATCAGCCCCAGCATTTT.

This sequence joins TRBV9 and TRBJ2-3; TRBD2 might be the D (7 bases). The ends were cut back, 3 bases at V and 4 bases at J, with 15 bases in the middle. CDR3 length: 15 amino acids. Germline-derived CDR1 and CDR2 are SGDLS and YYNGEE. The CDR3 sequence is CASSARGGYADTQYF. CDR3 nucleotide sequence: TGTGCCAGCAGCGCGAGGGGGGGTTACGCAGATACGCAGTATTTT.

V and J are TRBV6-5 and TRBJ2-1; 12 nucleotides align to TRBD2. The V gene end was trimmed by 6 bases and the J gene end by 8 bases; junction bases not matched to a gene: 8. The CDR3 has 15 amino acids. Looked up from germline, CDR1 is MNHEY and CDR2 is SVGAGI. The CDR3, as DNA: TGTGCCAGCAGCATCACTAGCGGGGGGTTCTATGAGCAGTTCTTC. Its protein is CASSITSGGFYEQFF.

V and J are TRBV2 and TRBJ2-3; D gene uncertain. Germline CDR1 reads SNHLY; CDR2 reads FYNNEI. Deletions cut 4 bases from V and 1 base from J, with 6 bases between. The length of the CDR3 is 13 residues. CDR3 sequence reads: CASSVWRTDTQYF. Written as DNA, the CDR3 is TGTGCCAGCAGTGTGTGGCGCACAGATACGCAGTATTTT.

V gene TRBV30 combines with J gene TRBJ1-3; D is perhaps TRBD1 (6 bases). The germline gives CDR1 GTSNPN, CDR2 SVGIG (reference sequence). This CDR3 contains 14 residues. The V end was cut by 3 bases, the J end by 0 bases, with 9 bases between. The CDR3 nucleotides read TGTGCCTGGAGGACAGGAGTCTCTGGAAACACCATATATTTT. Translated, it gives CAWRTGVSGNTIYF.

This sequence joins TRBV30 and TRBJ2-1; D gene uncertain. With 0 bases removed from V and 6 bases from J, the gap between germline ends came to 9 bases. The CDR3 runs 13 residues. Germline V lookup: CDR1 GTSNPN, CDR2 SVGIG (reference sequence). The CDR3 region has the DNA TGTGCCTGGAGTGTAGGTCTAGGCAATGAGCAGTTCTTC. Amino acids: CAWSVGLGNEQFF.

This CDR3 is CASSLARTGNYNEQFF. The CDR3 region has the DNA TGTGCCAGCAGCTTAGCGAGGACAGGGAACTACAATGAGCAGTTCTTC. The chain uses TRBV7-7 and TRBJ2-1, with TRBD1 matching over 8 bases. CDR1 is SSHAT and CDR2 is FNYEAQ in the germline V gene (reference sequence). After removal of 0 bases from V and 3 bases from J, the junction contained 4 bases not matched to a gene. CDR3 length equals 16 residues.

The gene calls are TRBV5-1 and TRBJ2-1, with TRBD1 matching over 9 bases. The CDR3 has 16 residues. Trimming removed 9 bases from V and 6 bases from J; junction bases left unmatched: 16. Germline CDR1 and CDR2: SGHRS and YFSETQ. This CDR3 reads CATKPGQGWIRNEQFF. The CDR3 bases are TGCGCCACCAAGCCGGGACAGGGATGGATACGCAATGAGCAGTTCTTC. Filled out from reference TRBV5-1 and TRBJ2-1, the complete variable domain reads KAGVTQTPRYLIKTRGQQVTLSCSPISGHRSVSWYQQTPGQGLQFLFEYFSETQRNKGNFPGRFSGRQFSNSRSEMNVSTLELGDSALYLCATKPGQGWIRNEQFFGPGTRLTVL.

This clone showed up just once. This chain links TRBV14 with TRBJ2-7; no reliable D call. Germline assignment: CDR1 SGHDN and CDR2 FVKESK. Trimming left V 0 bases short and J 1 base short, with 10 bases between. The CDR3 spans 15 residues. In DNA, the CDR3 is TGTGCCAGCAGCCAAGATATAGAGACTTCCTACGAGCAGTACTTC. This translates into CASSQDIETSYEQYF.

The chain recombines TRBV5-1 with TRBJ2-3; D might be TRBD1 (6 bases). The CDR3 covers 14 residues. Between the trimmed V and J ends, which lost 7 bases and 6 bases, there was a span of 18 bases. Per the germline V gene, CDR1 is SGHRS and CDR2 is YFSETQ. The CDR3 bases are TGCGCCAGCTGCCCACAGGGTCAAGGGGATACGCAGTATTTT. As protein: CASCPQGQGDTQYF.

Written as DNA, the CDR3 is TGCAGCGTCCGCCGGGGTAGGGCCTACGAGCAGTACTTC. Amino acids: CSVRRGRAYEQYF. The rearrangement links TRBV29-1 to TRBJ2-7, with D possibly TRBD2 on 5 matching bases. The CDR3 has 13 amino acids. CDR1 and CDR2 (germline): SQVTM, ANQGSEA. The V end was cut by 6 bases, the J end by 2 bases, with 14 bases between.

The chain has TRBV4-2 and TRBJ1-3, with 8 positions matching TRBD1. The CDR3 runs to 16 residues. CDR1 and CDR2 from the germline V gene are LGHNA and YNFKEQ. Unmatched junction bases numbered 4, after V lost 1 base and J lost 2 bases. In DNA form, the CDR3 reads TGTGCCAGCAGCCAAGTGAGGACAGGGACTGGAAACACCATATATTTT. The encoded protein is CASSQVRTGTGNTIYF.

The rearrangement joins TRBV11-1 to TRBJ1-1, with D perhaps TRBD1 (6 bases). The CDR3 consists of 13 residues. Germline lookup yields CDR1 SGHAT and CDR2 FQDESV (reference sequence). V was pared by 5 bases and J by 5 bases, with 12 bases between. The CDR3 protein is CASSRTVGTEAFF. As DNA, the CDR3 is TGTGCCAGCAGCCGGACAGTAGGAACTGAAGCTTTCTTT. Using reference TRBV11-1 and TRBJ1-1 for the parts outside the CDR3, the full variable domain is EAEVAQSPRYKITEKSQAVAFWCDPISGHATLYWYRQILGQGPELLVQFQDESVVDDSQLPKDRFSAERLKGVDSTLKIQPAELGDSAMYLCASSRTVGTEAFFGQGTRLTVV.

This chain joins TRBV27 and TRBJ1-6; D unclear. The length of the CDR3 is 14 residues. The germline CDR1 and CDR2 sequences are MNHEY and SMNVEV (reference sequence). Between the trimmed V and J ends, which lost 6 bases and 6 bases, there was a span of 12 bases. The CDR3 reads CASRSILSNSPLHF. In nucleotides, the CDR3 is TGTGCCAGCAGATCCATCCTAAGTAATTCACCCCTCCACTTT.